Listed below are T cell receptor beta chains from one sample, sequenced in a study of blood T cell repertoires in COVID-19. Generated by immunoSEQ multiplex PCR, the TCRdb table keeps only in-frame clones and is missing some. The sample lists hundreds of thousands of clones; just over 85% were seen once. Source material: peripheral blood. The receptors stem from a woman between 25 and 40 years old with active or convalescent COVID-19. Both conserved end residues are part of each CDR3. D genes are given only for firm matches. Clone size is shown for a subset of rows, as once, few, many or a class of expanded clone.

.	TRBV6-4	TRBJ2-1	TRBD2	CASSDSWLAGSYNEQFF	TGTGCCAGCAGTGACTCTTGGCTAGCGGGCTCCTACAATGAGCAGTTCTTC
.	TRBV5-4	TRBJ1-6	.	CASSLWGDPPGGSPLHF	TGTGCCAGCAGCTTGTGGGGGGACCCACCCGGGGGGTCACCCCTCCACTTT
once	TRBV15	TRBJ2-5	TRBD1	CATSSGGQGSSKETQYF	TGTGCCACCAGCAGCGGGGGACAGGGGTCCTCGAAAGAGACCCAGTACTTC
few	TRBV10-2	TRBJ1-1	TRBD1	CASSDRVTEAFF	TGCGCCAGCTCGGACAGGGTCACTGAAGCTTTCTTT
.	TRBV4-1	TRBJ2-1	TRBD2	CASGRGLAVDNEQFF	TGCGCCAGCGGCAGGGGACTAGCGGTCGACAATGAGCAGTTCTTC
once	TRBV7-9	TRBJ1-3	.	CASSLARLTRGASGNTIYF	TGTGCCAGCAGCTTAGCGCGATTAACCCGGGGGGCCTCTGGAAACACCATATATTTT
.	TRBV11-2	TRBJ1-5	.	CASSLDSWGLSNQPQHF	TGTGCCAGCAGCTTAGATTCTTGGGGGCTCAGCAATCAGCCCCAGCATTTT
.	TRBV3-1/TRBV3-2	TRBJ1-5	.	CASSQAGYDQPQHF	TGTGCCAGCAGCCAAGCAGGGTACGATCAGCCCCAGCATTTT
.	TRBV12-3/TRBV12-4	TRBJ2-3	.	CASSRLAVTRYF	TGTGCCAGCAGTAGACTGGCCGTTACACGGTATTTT
once	TRBV3-1/TRBV3-2	TRBJ2-5	TRBD2	CASSTRLAGETQYF	TGTGCCAGCAGCACACGACTAGCGGGGGAGACCCAGTACTTC
.	TRBV28	TRBJ1-4	TRBD1	CASGGQGNEKLFF	TGTGCCAGCGGAGGACAGGGTAATGAAAAACTGTTTTTT
few	TRBV19	TRBJ1-6	TRBD1	CASSTPDRGYNSPLHF	TGTGCCAGTAGTACTCCCGACAGGGGCTATAATTCACCCCTCCACTTT
.	TRBV3-1/TRBV3-2	TRBJ2-3	TRBD2	CASSQESSGIITDTQYF	TGTGCCAGCAGCCAAGAATCCAGCGGGATAATCACAGATACGCAGTATTTT
.	TRBV19	TRBJ1-2	TRBD1	CASSGPGQGLNGYTF	TGTGCCAGTAGTGGGCCGGGACAGGGGCTCAATGGCTACACCTTC
.	TRBV6-2/TRBV6-3	TRBJ2-7	TRBD2	CASSYAGRSPYEQYF	TGTGCCAGCAGTTACGCCGGGAGGAGCCCGTACGAGCAGTACTTC
.	TRBV21-1	TRBJ2-2	.	CASSNYDTGELFF	TGTGCCAGCAGCAACTACGACACCGGGGAGCTGTTTTTT
.	TRBV12-3/TRBV12-4	TRBJ1-2	TRBD1	CASKGTGGGYTF	TGTGCCAGCAAGGGGACAGGGGGTGGCTACACCTTC
.	TRBV6-5	TRBJ2-5	.	CASTSGAGGETQYF	TGTGCCAGCACCTCCGGCGCCGGGGGAGAGACCCAGTACTTC
few	TRBV5-1	TRBJ2-7	.	CASSPDFSYEQYF	TGCGCCAGCAGCCCCGACTTCTCCTACGAGCAGTACTTC
.	TRBV6-5	TRBJ2-2	.	CASKPGRTLGGKLFF	TGTGCCAGTAAGCCAGGGAGGACCTTGGGCGGGAAGCTGTTTTTT
.	TRBV27	TRBJ2-7	.	CASSPRGDAYEQYF	TGTGCCAGCAGTCCCAGGGGTGACGCGTACGAGCAGTACTTC
.	TRBV2	TRBJ1-2	.	CASLGAGGNYGYTF	TGTGCCAGCCTCGGGGCGGGAGGGAACTATGGCTACACCTTC
few	TRBV10-3	TRBJ1-2	.	CATRGAGRMAEYGYTF	TGTGCCACCCGGGGGGCAGGGAGGATGGCGGAATATGGCTACACCTTC
.	TRBV4-1	TRBJ1-1	.	CASSQERDWGTEAFF	TGCGCCAGCAGCCAGGAACGGGACTGGGGAACTGAAGCTTTCTTT
once	TRBV4-1	TRBJ2-3	TRBD2	CASSQAGSSGYTNTQYF	TGCGCCAGCAGCCAAGCTGGGTCTAGCGGGTACACTAATACGCAGTATTTT
.	TRBV6-4	TRBJ1-1	.	CASSLHQLSVGEAFF	TGTGCCAGCAGTCTTCACCAACTTTCTGTCGGTGAAGCTTTCTTT
.	TRBV5-8	TRBJ2-7	.	CASSRPSGTYEQYF	TGTGCCAGCAGCCGCCCCTCGGGGACATACGAGCAGTACTTC
.	TRBV7-2	TRBJ2-7	.	CASSLALSGYEQYF	TGTGCCAGCAGCTTAGCGCTCTCGGGGTACGAGCAGTACTTC
few	TRBV30	TRBJ2-7	.	CAWSGKGLGEQYF	TGTGCCTGGAGTGGAAAGGGGTTAGGCGAGCAGTACTTC
.	TRBV6-5	TRBJ2-2	.	CASRSFTVDKLFF	TGTGCCAGCAGGTCCTTCACCGTCGACAAGCTGTTTTTT
.	TRBV11-3	TRBJ2-3	TRBD1	CASSEGTGALQTQYF	TGTGCCAGCAGCGAAGGGACAGGGGCTCTCCAGACGCAGTATTTT
.	TRBV11-2	TRBJ2-3	.	CASSYWRGPTDTQYF	TGTGCCAGCAGTTATTGGCGGGGGCCCACAGATACGCAGTATTTT
once	TRBV4-2	TRBJ1-5	TRBD1	CASSPVLVYGTGFSYSNQPQHF	TGTGCCAGCAGCCCTGTCCTTGTTTACGGGACAGGGTTTTCTTATAGCAATCAGCCCCAGCATTTT
.	TRBV29-1	TRBJ2-1	.	CSVEVGVSYGEQFF	TGCAGCGTTGAAGTCGGGGTCTCGTACGGTGAGCAGTTCTTC
.	TRBV4-1	TRBJ2-3	.	CASSQVTSTDTQYF	TGCGCCAGCAGCCAAGTTACTAGCACAGATACGCAGTATTTT
.	TRBV19	TRBJ2-3	TRBD2	CASSNGTSGVRTDTQYF	TGTGCCAGTAGTAATGGGACTAGCGGGGTTCGCACAGATACGCAGTATTTT
.	TRBV5-1	TRBJ2-1	TRBD2	CASSLGTSGSNEQFF	TGCGCCAGCAGCTTGGGGACTAGCGGGAGTAATGAGCAGTTCTTC
.	TRBV10-2	TRBJ1-1	TRBD1	CASGPGQSNTEAFF	TGCGCCAGCGGACCGGGACAGTCGAACACTGAAGCTTTCTTT
.	TRBV4-1	TRBJ1-3	TRBD1	CASSQAPSRTGGIGNTIYF	TGCGCCAGCAGCCAAGCTCCAAGCCGGACAGGGGGCATTGGAAACACCATATATTTT
.	TRBV5-1	TRBJ2-7	.	CASSLEEGYEQYF	TGCGCCAGCAGCTTGGAGGAGGGGTACGAGCAGTACTTC
.	TRBV5-1	TRBJ1-3	TRBD1	CASSYGQGNSGNTIYF	TGCGCCAGCAGCTACGGACAGGGAAACTCTGGAAACACCATATATTTT
.	TRBV13	TRBJ2-3	TRBD2	CASSSRTVPADWASGGPTDTQYF	TGTGCCAGCAGCTCCCGGACAGTCCCCGCGGACTGGGCTAGCGGGGGCCCCACAGATACGCAGTATTTT
.	TRBV11-3	TRBJ2-5	TRBD1	CASSSGQGGQETQYF	TGTGCCAGCAGCAGCGGACAGGGTGGACAAGAGACCCAGTACTTC
.	TRBV6-5	TRBJ2-4	TRBD1	CASSRSGTGDIQYF	TGTGCCAGCAGCCGTTCCGGGACAGGCGACATTCAGTACTTC